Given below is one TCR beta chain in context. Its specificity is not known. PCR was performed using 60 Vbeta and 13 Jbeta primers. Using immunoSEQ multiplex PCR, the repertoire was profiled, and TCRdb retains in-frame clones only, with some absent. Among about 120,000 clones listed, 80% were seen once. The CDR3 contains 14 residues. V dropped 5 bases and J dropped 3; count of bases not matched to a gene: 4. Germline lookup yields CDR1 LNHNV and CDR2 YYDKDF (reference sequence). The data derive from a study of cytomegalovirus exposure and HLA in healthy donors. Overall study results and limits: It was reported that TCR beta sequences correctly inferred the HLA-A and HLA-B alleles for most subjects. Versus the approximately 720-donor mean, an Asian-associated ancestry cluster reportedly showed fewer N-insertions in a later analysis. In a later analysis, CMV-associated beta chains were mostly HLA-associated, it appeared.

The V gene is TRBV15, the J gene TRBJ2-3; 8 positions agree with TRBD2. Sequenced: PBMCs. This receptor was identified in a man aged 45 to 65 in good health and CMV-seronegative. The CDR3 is CATSLGTSTDTQYF. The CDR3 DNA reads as TGTGCCACCAGCCTCGGGACTAGTACAGATACGCAGTATTTT.